The rows below give T cell receptor beta chains drawn from one sample of a study of CD8 T cells in ankylosing spondylitis. TCRdb reprocessed the 5' RACE reads with MiXCR, giving one entry per CDR3 protein. This table holds 300,000 to 350,000 distinct CDR3 sequences, about 20% found once. The sample taken for sequencing was blood, either unsorted or a sorted T cell fraction (not recorded which). Source of these receptors: a female donor with ankylosing spondylitis or in good health (not recorded which). CDR3s include the opening cysteine and the closing phenylalanine or tryptophan. Each record gives: J gene, D gene, clone size, V gene, CDR3 protein, CDR3 DNA. The D gene is left open where the match is weak. Expanded clones get a size class; other rows say once, few or many, or leave the size out.

TRBJ2-2	TRBD1	many	TRBV5-1	CASSLDPQGATGELFF	TGCGCCAGCAGCTTGGACCCACAGGGGGCTACCGGGGAGCTGTTTTTT
TRBJ2-5	TRBD2	NA	TRBV29-1	CSVGPSGNQETQYF	TGCAGCGTTGGACCCAGCGGGAATCAAGAGACCCAGTACTTC
TRBJ1-2	NA	few	TRBV7-9	CASSLSEPNYGYTF	TGTGCCAGCAGCCTCAGTGAGCCAAACTATGGCTACACCTTC
TRBJ2-7	TRBD2	few	TRBV19	CASTRGEGRLQDEQYF	TGTGCCAGTACCAGAGGGGAGGGCCGTTTACAGGACGAGCAGTACTTC
TRBJ1-1	NA	many	TRBV7-2	CASSLTRTEAFF	TGTGCCAGCAGCTTAACACGGACTGAAGCTTTCTTT
TRBJ2-7	TRBD2	NA	TRBV13	CASSIPGGYEQYF	TGTGCCAGCAGCATCCCGGGAGGCTACGAGCAGTACTTC
TRBJ2-5	NA	NA	TRBV2	CASSQTGSLVETQYF	TGTGCCAGCAGTCAAACGGGATCCCTGGTGGAGACCCAGTACTTC
TRBJ1-4	NA	few	TRBV6-1	CASSEGPGNEKLFF	TGTGCCAGCAGTGAAGGCCCGGGTAATGAAAAACTGTTTTTT
TRBJ2-1	NA	NA	TRBV5-1	CASSSEPDGGRFF	TGCGCCAGCAGCTCCGAACCAGACGGGGGTAGGTTCTTC
TRBJ2-3	NA	NA	TRBV24-1	CATGRTDTQYF	TGTGCCACCGGACGCACAGATACGCAGTATTTT
TRBJ2-7	NA	many	TRBV20-1	CSARALNSDEQYF	TGCAGTGCTAGAGCTCTTAACAGTGACGAGCAGTACTTC
TRBJ1-1	NA	NA	TRBV11-2	CASSLPVDTEAFF	TGTGCCAGCAGCTTACCCGTAGACACTGAAGCTTTCTTT
TRBJ1-2	TRBD1	few	TRBV12-3/TRBV12-4	CASSQTGGRGYTF	TGTGCCAGCAGTCAAACAGGGGGAAGGGGCTACACCTTC
TRBJ2-1	TRBD2	few	TRBV12-3/TRBV12-4	CASRPLTGTSGGYNEQFF	TGTGCCAGCAGGCCTCTCACCGGGACTAGCGGGGGGTACAATGAGCAGTTCTTC
TRBJ2-6	NA	few	TRBV6-5	CASSYSISGANVLTF	TGTGCCAGCAGTTACTCGATCTCTGGGGCCAACGTCCTGACTTTC
TRBJ2-5	NA	NA	TRBV7-2	CASTLGTFQETQYF	TGTGCCAGCACCCTAGGGACATTCCAAGAGACCCAGTACTTC
TRBJ2-5	TRBD1	NA	TRBV5-5	CASSLRAGGRETQYF	TGTGCCAGCAGCTTGAGGGCAGGGGGTCGAGAGACCCAGTACTTC
TRBJ2-1	NA	few	TRBV14	CASSQVGGPGENNEQFF	TGTGCCAGCAGCCAAGTAGGGGGTCCCGGAGAGAACAATGAGCAGTTCTTC
TRBJ1-2	NA	NA	TRBV29-1	CSVAGGVREYGYTF	TGCAGCGTTGCGGGGGGCGTAAGGGAGTATGGCTACACCTTC
TRBJ2-2	TRBD2	once	TRBV6-1	CASRGGLGGTGELFF	TGTGCCAGCCGGGGGGGACTAGGTGGTACCGGGGAGCTGTTTTTT
TRBJ2-7	TRBD2	few	TRBV27	CASSLRGGQQYF	TGTGCCAGCAGTTTACGGGGGGGACAGCAGTACTTC
TRBJ2-3	NA	few	TRBV5-4	CASSAGLPNTDTQYF	TGTGCCAGCAGCGCGGGACTTCCTAACACAGATACGCAGTATTTT
TRBJ1-4	NA	NA	TRBV20-1	CSARLTGHEKLFF	TGCAGTGCGAGACTTACGGGGCATGAAAAACTGTTTTTT
TRBJ1-1	NA	NA	TRBV12-3/TRBV12-4	CASKDPEGGEAFF	TGTGCCAGCAAGGATCCCGAGGGGGGTGAAGCTTTCTTT
TRBJ1-2	TRBD1	many	TRBV20-1	CSAAGQVNGYTF	TGCAGTGCCGCGGGACAGGTGAATGGCTACACCTTC
TRBJ2-7	NA	NA	TRBV5-1	CASSLAAGRSYEQYF	TGCGCCAGCAGCTTGGCCGCGGGGAGAAGCTACGAGCAGTACTTC
TRBJ2-3	NA	NA	TRBV5-1	CASSLEPASTDTQYF	TGCGCCAGCAGCTTGGAACCGGCTAGCACAGATACGCAGTATTTT
TRBJ2-1	TRBD2	few	TRBV27	CASSLWTSSYNEQFF	TGTGCCAGCAGTTTATGGACTAGCTCCTACAATGAGCAGTTCTTC
TRBJ2-7	TRBD1	NA	TRBV20-1	CSATPGTASYEQYF	TGCAGTGCAACCCCGGGGACAGCCTCCTACGAGCAGTACTTC
TRBJ2-3	NA	NA	TRBV20-1	CSARDGGRDTQYF	TGCAGTGCTAGAGATGGGGGTCGGGATACGCAGTATTTT
TRBJ2-7	TRBD2	few	TRBV6-5	CASSASGGPPHGEQYF	TGTGCCAGCAGTGCCTCGGGAGGGCCACCTCATGGCGAGCAGTACTTC
TRBJ1-2	NA	few	TRBV20-1	CSARERRMGYGYTF	TGCAGTGCTAGAGAACGGAGGATGGGATATGGCTACACCTTC
TRBJ1-3	NA	NA	TRBV7-8	CASSLAPRTEGNTIYF	TGTGCCAGCAGCTTAGCACCCCGGACAGAAGGAAACACCATATATTTT
TRBJ2-3	TRBD2	many	TRBV15	CATTPLAGITDTQYF	TGTGCCACCACCCCCCTAGCGGGGATCACAGATACGCAGTATTTT
TRBJ2-7	NA	few	TRBV20-1	CSARGGVGGYYEQYF	TGCAGTGCTAGAGGGGGGGTCGGGGGCTACTACGAGCAGTACTTC
TRBJ2-7	NA	NA	TRBV15	CATSRDGGNEQYF	TGTGCCACCAGCAGAGATGGGGGGAACGAGCAGTACTTC
TRBJ2-1	NA	NA	TRBV4-2	CASSQEDSAWGDEQFF	TGTGCCAGCAGCCAAGAAGATAGCGCCTGGGGGGATGAGCAGTTCTTC
TRBJ1-2	TRBD1	many	TRBV29-1	CSVATGNGYTF	TGCAGCGTTGCGACAGGGAATGGCTACACCTTC
TRBJ1-1	TRBD1	NA	TRBV6-2/TRBV6-3	CASSQGTASEAFF	TGTGCCAGCAGTCAGGGGACAGCTTCTGAAGCTTTCTTT
TRBJ2-1	NA	NA	TRBV6-2/TRBV6-3	CASSYSASPAENEQFF	TGTGCCAGCAGTTACTCGGCCAGTCCCGCTGAGAATGAGCAGTTCTTC
TRBJ1-2	NA	few	TRBV29-1	CSGHREGYGYTF	TGCAGCGGTCACAGGGAAGGCTATGGCTACACCTTC
TRBJ2-3	NA	few	TRBV5-1	CASSLWGLRTDTQYF	TGCGCCAGCAGCTTGTGGGGACTCCGCACAGATACGCAGTATTTT
TRBJ2-1	TRBD1	NA	TRBV28	CASSSRTGTSSYNEQFF	TGTGCCAGCAGTTCACGGACAGGGACGAGCTCCTACAATGAGCAGTTCTTC
TRBJ2-7	TRBD1	once	TRBV10-1	CASSVYRGSYEQYF	TGCGCCAGCAGTGTATACAGGGGGTCCTACGAGCAGTACTTC
TRBJ2-3	NA	few	TRBV29-1	CSVEERGTDTQYF	TGCAGCGTTGAGGAGAGGGGCACAGATACGCAGTATTTT